What follows are 5 T cell receptor beta chains derived from one specimen sequenced in a study of blood T cells in healthy people across ages. With a J-beta primer mix and a sample-barcoded 5' primer, a second PCR ran roughly 7 to 11 cycles. TCRdb re-derived calls from the 5' RACE reads in MiXCR, one entry per CDR3 protein. The repertoire consists of almost 550,000 distinct CDR3 sequences, with under 30% occurring once and the leading ten covering 8.7%. These data also featured in a second study, about T cells of mothers and their children.

Sequencing used blood. These receptors were collected from a boy aged 5-17 years in good health.

This clonotype was observed a handful of times. This chain uses TRBV2 with TRBJ2-5; D gene uncertain. This CDR3 contains 11 residues. Trimming removed 8 bases from V and 4 bases from J, with 8 bases in between. Germline CDR1 and CDR2: SNHLY and FYNNEI. The CDR3 DNA follows: TGTGCCAGCGAATCGGCAGAGACCCAGTACTTC. Translated: CASESAETQYF.

This clonotype was seen a few times. The chain joins TRBV7-9 to TRBJ1-1; 7 bases fit TRBD1. CDR1 and CDR2 (germline): SEHNR, FQNEAQ (reference sequence). CDR3 length equals 18 residues. Trimming at V came to 4 bases and at J to 1 base, leaving 15 bases not matched to a gene. The chain's CDR3 is CASSSTRGTAPRNTEAFF. For the CDR3, the DNA is TGTGCCAGCAGCTCGACCAGGGGGACAGCCCCGCGGAACACTGAAGCTTTCTTT. Together with reference TRBV7-9 and TRBJ1-1, the CDR3 gives the full variable domain: DTGVSQNPRHKITKRGQNVTFRCDPISEHNRLYWYRQTLGQGPEFLTYFQNEAQLEKSRLLSDRFSAERPKGSFSTLEIQRTEQGDSAMYLCASSSTRGTAPRNTEAFFGQGTRLTVV.

The rearrangement joins TRBV29-1 to TRBJ2-3; TRBD2 is a possible D gene (8 bases). CDR1 is SQVTM and CDR2 is ANQGSEA in the germline V gene. The CDR3 length is 13 residues. Trimming shortened V by 7 bases and J by 4 bases, and 15 bases separated the two germline ends. CDR3 in DNA: TGCAGCGGGAGGGGGCGGGAGGCAGATACGCAGTATTTT. This gives the protein CSGRGREADTQYF.

This sequence joins TRBV29-1 and TRBJ2-7, with D perhaps TRBD2 (6 bases). CDR3 length: 13 amino acids. V was trimmed by 6 bases and J by 2 bases, leaving 14 bases between them. From germline, CDR1 is SQVTM and CDR2 ANQGSEA. CDR3 sequence reads: CSVAAGGPYEQYF. In DNA form, the CDR3 reads TGCAGCGTCGCCGCCGGGGGACCCTACGAGCAGTACTTC.

The genes are TRBV2 and TRBJ2-1, with 10 bases that match TRBD2. CDR1 and CDR2 (germline): SNHLY, FYNNEI. Trimming at V came to 4 bases and at J to 5 bases, leaving 5 bases not matched to a gene. The CDR3 runs 15 residues. The CDR3 here is CASSVWTSGNNEQFF. CDR3 DNA: TGTGCCAGCAGTGTGTGGACTAGCGGAAACAATGAGCAGTTCTTC.